This paragraph reports one T cell receptor (beta chain). Antigen: not known. The germline V gene has CDR1 MNHNY and CDR2 SVGAGI (reference sequence). The CDR3 contains 15 residues. Losses at the gene ends were 5 bases for V and 1 base for J; bases not matched to a gene: 6. This specimen belongs to a study of OX40 agonist ivuxolimab in advanced cancers. General study findings and limits: Nonresponders, in some cases, also had low normalized T-cell clonal expansion. The investigators did not determine what antigen specificity the expanded peripheral T cells had.

The protocol was immunoSEQ multiplex PCR, while the TCRdb copy is restricted to in-frame clones and leaves out a portion. The repertoire has tens of thousands of clones, over 85% of them found once; the top ten carry about 1%. Sequencing used CD4+ or CD8+ T cells sorted from blood, obtained in a trial of the OX40 agonist ivuxolimab. The chain recombines TRBV6-6 with TRBJ1-1; 8 nucleotides agree with TRBD1. This clonotype originated in an adult with an advanced solid tumor such as melanoma, head and neck, liver or kidney cancer. The DNA of the CDR3 is TGTGCCAGCAGTCTTGGACAGGGCAAGAACACTGAAGCTTTCTTT. This sequence encodes CASSLGQGKNTEAFF.